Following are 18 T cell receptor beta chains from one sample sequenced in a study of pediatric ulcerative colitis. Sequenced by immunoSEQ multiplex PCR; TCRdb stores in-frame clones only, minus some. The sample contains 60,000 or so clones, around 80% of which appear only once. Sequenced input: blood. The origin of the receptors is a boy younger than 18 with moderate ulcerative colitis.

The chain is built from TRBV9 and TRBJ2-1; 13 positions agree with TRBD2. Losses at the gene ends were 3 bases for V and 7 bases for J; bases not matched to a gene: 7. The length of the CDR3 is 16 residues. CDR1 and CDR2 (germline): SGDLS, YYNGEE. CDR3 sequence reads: CASSERTSGSKNEQFF. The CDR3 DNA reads TGTGCCAGCAGCGAAAGGACTAGCGGGAGTAAGAATGAGCAGTTCTTC.

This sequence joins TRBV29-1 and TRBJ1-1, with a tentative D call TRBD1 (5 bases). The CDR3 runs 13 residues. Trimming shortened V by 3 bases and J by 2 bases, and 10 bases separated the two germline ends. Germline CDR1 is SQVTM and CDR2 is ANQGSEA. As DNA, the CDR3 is TGCAGCGTTGATCGGGGGGGTAACACTGAAGCTTTCTTT. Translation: CSVDRGGNTEAFF.

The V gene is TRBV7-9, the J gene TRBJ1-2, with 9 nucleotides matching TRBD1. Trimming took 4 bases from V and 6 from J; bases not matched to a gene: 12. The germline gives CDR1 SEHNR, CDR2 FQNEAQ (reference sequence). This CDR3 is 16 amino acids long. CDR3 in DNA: TGTGCCAGCAGCTCTACGGCGGGACAGGGTTGGAATGGCTACACCTTC. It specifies CASSSTAGQGWNGYTF.

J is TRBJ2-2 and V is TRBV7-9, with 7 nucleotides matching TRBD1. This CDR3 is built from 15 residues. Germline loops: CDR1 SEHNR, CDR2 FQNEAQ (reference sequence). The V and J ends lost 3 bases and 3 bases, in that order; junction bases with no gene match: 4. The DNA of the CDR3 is TGTGCCAGCAGCTTCTTTCAGGGGGACACCGGGGAGCTGTTTTTT. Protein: CASSFFQGDTGELFF.

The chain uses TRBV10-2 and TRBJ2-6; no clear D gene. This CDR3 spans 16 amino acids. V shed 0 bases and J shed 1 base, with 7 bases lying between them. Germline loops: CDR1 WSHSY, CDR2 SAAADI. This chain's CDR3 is CASSESLRSGANVLTF. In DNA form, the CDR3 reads TGCGCCAGCAGTGAGTCTCTCAGGTCTGGGGCCAACGTCCTGACTTTC.

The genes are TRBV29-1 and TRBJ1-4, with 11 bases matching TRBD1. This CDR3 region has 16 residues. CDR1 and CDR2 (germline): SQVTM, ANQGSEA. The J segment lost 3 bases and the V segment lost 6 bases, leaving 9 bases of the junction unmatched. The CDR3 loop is CSVADRGQSPNEKLFF. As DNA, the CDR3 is TGCAGCGTGGCGGACAGGGGGCAATCTCCTAATGAAAAACTGTTTTTT.

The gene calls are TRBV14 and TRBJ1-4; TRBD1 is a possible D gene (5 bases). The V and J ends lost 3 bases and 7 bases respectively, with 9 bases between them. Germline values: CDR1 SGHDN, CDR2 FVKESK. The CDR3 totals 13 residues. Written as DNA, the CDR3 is TGTGCCAGCAGCCATTTTGGGGGTGAAAAACTGTTTTTT. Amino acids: CASSHFGGEKLFF. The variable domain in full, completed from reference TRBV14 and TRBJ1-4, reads EAGVTQFPSHSVIEKGQTVTLRCDPISGHDNLYWYRRVMGKEIKFLLHFVKESKQDESGMPNNRFLAERTGGTYSTLKVQPAELEDSGVYFCASSHFGGEKLFFGSGTQLSVL.

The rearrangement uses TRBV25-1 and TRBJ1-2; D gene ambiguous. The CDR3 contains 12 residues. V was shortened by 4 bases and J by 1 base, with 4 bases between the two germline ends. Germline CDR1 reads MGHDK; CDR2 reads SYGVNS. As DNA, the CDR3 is TGTGCCAGCAGTGTCGATAACTATGGCTACACCTTC. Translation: CASSVDNYGYTF.

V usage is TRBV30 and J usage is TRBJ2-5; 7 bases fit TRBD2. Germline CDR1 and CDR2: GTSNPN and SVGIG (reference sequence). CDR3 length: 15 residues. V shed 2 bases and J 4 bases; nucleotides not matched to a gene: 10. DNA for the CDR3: TGTGCCTGGAGTAAAGCGGGACCCCCGGGAGAGACCCAGTACTTC. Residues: CAWSKAGPPGETQYF.

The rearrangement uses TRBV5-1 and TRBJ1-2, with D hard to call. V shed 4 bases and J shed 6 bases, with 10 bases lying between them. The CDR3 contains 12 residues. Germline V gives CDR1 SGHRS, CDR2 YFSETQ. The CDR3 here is CASSRTADGYTF. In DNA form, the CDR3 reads TGCGCCAGCAGCAGGACGGCGGATGGCTACACCTTC.

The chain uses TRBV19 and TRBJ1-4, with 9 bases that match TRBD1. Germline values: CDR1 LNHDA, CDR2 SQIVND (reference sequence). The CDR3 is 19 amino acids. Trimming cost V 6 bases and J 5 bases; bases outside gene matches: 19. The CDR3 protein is CASRRSRGQGSTSNEKLFF. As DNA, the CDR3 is TGTGCCAGTAGAAGATCTCGGGGACAGGGTTCTACGAGCAATGAAAAACTGTTTTTT.

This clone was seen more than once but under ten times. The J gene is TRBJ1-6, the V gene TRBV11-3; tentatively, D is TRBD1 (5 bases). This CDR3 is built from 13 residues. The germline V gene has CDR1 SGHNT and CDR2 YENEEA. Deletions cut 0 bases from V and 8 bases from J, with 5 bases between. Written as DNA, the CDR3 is TGTGCCAGCAGCTTAGAAGGGGATTCACCCCTCCACTTT. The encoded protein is CASSLEGDSPLHF.

The CDR3 is CASSSGTRGYNEQFF. CDR3 coding DNA: TGCGCCAGCAGCTCCGGGACTAGGGGCTACAATGAGCAGTTCTTC. V usage is TRBV5-1 and J usage is TRBJ2-1; TRBD2 aligns across 8 bases. V lost 3 bases, J lost 3 bases, and 5 bases stayed unmatched. This CDR3 spans 15 amino acids. Germline V gives CDR1 SGHRS, CDR2 YFSETQ.

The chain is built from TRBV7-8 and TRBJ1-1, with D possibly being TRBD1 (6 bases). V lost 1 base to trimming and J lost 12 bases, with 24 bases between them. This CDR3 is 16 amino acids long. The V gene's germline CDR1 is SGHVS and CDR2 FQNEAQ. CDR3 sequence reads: CASSLVRGRGNLLSFF. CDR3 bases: TGTGCCAGCAGCTTAGTGCGCGGCAGGGGAAACCTCTTGTCTTTCTTT. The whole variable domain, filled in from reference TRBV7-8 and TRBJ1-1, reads GAGVSQSPRYKVAKRGQDVALRCDPISGHVSLFWYQQALGQGPEFLTYFQNEAQLDKSGLPSDRFFAERPEGSVSTLKIQRTQQEDSAVYLCASSLVRGRGNLLSFFGQGTRLTVV.

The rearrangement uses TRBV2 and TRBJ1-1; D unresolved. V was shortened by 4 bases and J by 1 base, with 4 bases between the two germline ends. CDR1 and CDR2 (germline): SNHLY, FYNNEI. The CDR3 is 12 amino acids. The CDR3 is CASSGQNTEAFF. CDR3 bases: TGTGCCAGCAGTGGGCAGAACACTGAAGCTTTCTTT. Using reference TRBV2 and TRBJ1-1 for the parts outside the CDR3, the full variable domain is EPEVTQTPSHQVTQMGQEVILRCVPISNHLYFYWYRQILGQKVEFLVSFYNNEISEKSEIFDDQFSVERPDGSNFTLKIRSTKLEDSAMYFCASSGQNTEAFFGQGTRLTVV.

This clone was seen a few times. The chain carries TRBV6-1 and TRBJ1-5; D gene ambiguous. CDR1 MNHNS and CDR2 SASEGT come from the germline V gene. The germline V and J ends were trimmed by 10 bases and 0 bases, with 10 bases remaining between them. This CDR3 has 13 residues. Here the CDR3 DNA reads TGTGCCACCGCGGAAGATAGCAATCAGCCCCAGCATTTT. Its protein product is CATAEDSNQPQHF.

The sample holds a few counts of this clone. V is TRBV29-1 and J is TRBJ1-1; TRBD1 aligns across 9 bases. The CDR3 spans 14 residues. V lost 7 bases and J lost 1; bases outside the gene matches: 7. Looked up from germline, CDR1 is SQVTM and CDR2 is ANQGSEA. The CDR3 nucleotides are TGCAGCGGCTCGAAGGGACAGGGGAACACTGAAGCTTTCTTT. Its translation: CSGSKGQGNTEAFF.

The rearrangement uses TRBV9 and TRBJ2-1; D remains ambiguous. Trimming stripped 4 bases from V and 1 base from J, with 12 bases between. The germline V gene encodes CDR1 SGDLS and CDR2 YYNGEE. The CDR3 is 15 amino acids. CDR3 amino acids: CASSLDGESYNEQFF. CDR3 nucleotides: TGTGCCAGCAGCTTGGACGGTGAATCCTACAATGAGCAGTTCTTC. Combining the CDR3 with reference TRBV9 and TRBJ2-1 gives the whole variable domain DSGVTQTPKHLITATGQRVTLRCSPRSGDLSVYWYQQSLDQGLQFLIQYYNGEERAKGNILERFSAQQFPDLHSELNLSSLELGDSALYFCASSLDGESYNEQFFGPGTRLTVL.